One T cell receptor beta chain is described in this entry. Its antigen remains undetermined. No quality values exist for individual bases; no much larger clone is one base distant. Collaborating institutions collected whole blood in K2EDTA tubes following their own protocols. For TCRbeta analysis, collaborators shipped samples in one of three forms: frozen whole blood, isolated PBMCs, or DNA extracted from either of those sample types. The data originate from a study of blood T cell repertoires in COVID-19 (dated by TCRdb to about 2020). In terms of the full investigation: Samples covering the acute and convalescent phases of COVID-19 were provided by collaborators in the United States, Italy and Spain. The material from the prospective study consisted of cDNA or gDNA derived from T cells, B-cell-depleted T cells, or PBMCs. The dataset comprised deeply sampled blood TCRbeta repertoires from subjects exposed to, actively infected with, or recovered from COVID-19. The repertoires were released in a freely available public database meant as a resource for research on the immune response to SARS-CoV-2. The samples were drawn from two sources: the first 160 participants of the ongoing ImmuneRACE study, and some 1,300 subjects contributed by 6 global collaborators. A de-identified subject ID, COVID-19 status, age in years and sex were almost always included in the sample metadata. Where available, HLA class I and class II types were taken from metadata supplied by the sample provider and were not determined by assay-based typing.

V loses 7 bases of germline sequence and J loses 7 bases, and the interval between the two ends is 11 bases. According to the germline V gene, CDR1 reads SQVTM and CDR2 reads ANQGSEA. The CDR3 runs 11 residues from the cysteine to the phenylalanine. Just CDR3 DNA is preserved here, 33 bases in frame from base 1. What the research found in general, with its limitations: How much clinical and demographic metadata was included differed by source and by participant, and the metadata was provided uncurated.

TCRbeta CDR3 regions were amplified from genomic DNA using the immunoSEQ Assay, a bias-controlled multiplex PCR. The published analysis was carried out like this. Within the assay, amplification of reference gene primers was used to estimate how many nucleated cells each sample contained. Sequence reads were collapsed and filtered to measure the absolute abundance of every unique TCRbeta CDR3 rearrangement. For each sample, productive Simpson clonality was calculated as the square root of Simpson's diversity index across productive rearrangements. In TCRdb, the immuneACCESS table is reduced to in-frame sequences with V and J assigned. These tables do not hold every clone; where another copy was compared, an unresolved V gene accounts for under half, and the others remain unexplained. V and J calls and clone size follow that table, whereas D and trimming were derived from the DNA. This sample has some 150,000 clones in its table, and just under 85% of those were observed once. Jointly, the top ten make up about 3% of the sample.

The source of this sequence is a woman at least 80 years old with acute or convalescent COVID-19. This receptor chain uses TRBV29-1 and TRBJ2-4; tentative D gene TRBD1, with 6 bases matching. The sequencing input was peripheral blood. The CDR3 sequence is CSAGQWNIQYF. Read as DNA, the sequence is TGCAGCGCAGGACAGTGGAACATTCAGTACTTC.